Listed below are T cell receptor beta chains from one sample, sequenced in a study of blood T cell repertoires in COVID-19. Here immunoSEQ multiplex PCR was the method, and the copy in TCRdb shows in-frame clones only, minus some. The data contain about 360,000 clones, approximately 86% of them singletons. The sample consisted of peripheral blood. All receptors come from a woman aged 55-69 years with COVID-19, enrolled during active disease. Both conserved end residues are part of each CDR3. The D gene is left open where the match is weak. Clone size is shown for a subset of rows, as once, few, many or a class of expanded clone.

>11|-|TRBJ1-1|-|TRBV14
CASSHGGEAFF
TGTGCCAGCAGCCACGGAGGTGAAGCTTTCTTT
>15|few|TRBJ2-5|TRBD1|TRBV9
CASSTTGAPQETQYF
TGTGCCAGCAGCACGACAGGGGCCCCTCAAGAGACCCAGTACTTC
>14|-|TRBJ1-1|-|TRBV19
CASSIAGGLTEAFF
TGTGCCAGTAGTATAGCGGGGGGTTTAACTGAAGCTTTCTTT
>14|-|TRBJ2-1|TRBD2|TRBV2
CASSGLAGNNEQFF
TGTGCCAGCAGCGGACTAGCGGGGAACAATGAGCAGTTCTTC
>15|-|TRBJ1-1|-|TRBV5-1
CASSLDIKSNTEAFF
TGCGCCAGCAGCTTGGACATTAAGTCGAACACTGAAGCTTTCTTT
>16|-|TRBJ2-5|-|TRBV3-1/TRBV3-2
CASSQVILGGTMTQYF
TGTGCCAGCAGCCAAGTTATTTTAGGCGGGACCATGACCCAGTACTTC
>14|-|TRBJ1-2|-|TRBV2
CASSVSLPNYGYTF
TGTGCCAGCAGCGTGAGTCTTCCTAACTATGGCTACACCTTC
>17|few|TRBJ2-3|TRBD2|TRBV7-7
CASSLPASGLPGDTQYF
TGTGCCAGCAGCTTACCCGCTAGCGGCCTCCCTGGCGATACGCAGTATTTT
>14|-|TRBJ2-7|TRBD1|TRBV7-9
CASSDDRVTYEQYF
TGTGCCAGCAGCGACGACAGGGTCACCTACGAGCAGTACTTC
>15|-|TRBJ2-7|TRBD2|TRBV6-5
CASSDYQRGTYEQYF
TGTGCCAGCAGCGACTATCAGCGGGGGACCTACGAGCAGTACTTC
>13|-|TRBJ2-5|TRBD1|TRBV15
CATSRDRQETQYF
TGTGCCACCAGCAGGGACAGGCAAGAGACCCAGTACTTC
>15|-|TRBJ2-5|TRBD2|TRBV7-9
CASSAGLAGQETQYF
TGTGCCAGCAGCGCGGGACTAGCGGGCCAAGAGACCCAGTACTTC
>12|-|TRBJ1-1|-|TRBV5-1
CASSKEQGEAFF
TGCGCCAGCAGCAAAGAACAGGGAGAAGCTTTCTTT
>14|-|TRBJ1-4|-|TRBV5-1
CASSLEGAGEKLFF
TGCGCCAGCAGCTTGGAAGGGGCAGGTGAAAAACTGTTTTTT
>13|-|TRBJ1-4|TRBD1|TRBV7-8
CASSRQGKEKLFF
TGTGCCAGCAGCCGACAGGGAAAAGAAAAACTGTTTTTT
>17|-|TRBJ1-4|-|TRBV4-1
CASSQGGGRATNEKLFF
TGCGCCAGCAGCCAGGGTGGAGGACGGGCAACTAATGAAAAACTGTTTTTT